A selection of T cell receptor beta chains follows, all from one sample in a study of blood T cells in healthy people across ages. A single record per CDR3 protein comes from TCRdb applying MiXCR to the 5' RACE reads. The sample contains 1.5 million to 2 million distinct CDR3 sequences, roughly 30% of which appear only once. Source material: blood. These receptors all stem from a woman in her twenties or thirties in good health. The CDR3 runs from the conserved cysteine through the conserved F or W. Fields, in order: clone size, J gene, V gene, CDR3 protein. Expanded clones get a size class; other rows say once, few or many, or leave the size out.

clone size: few
J gene: TRBJ2-7
V gene: TRBV20-1
CDR3 protein: CSARAGTGVYEQYF

clone size: many
J gene: TRBJ2-1
V gene: TRBV29-1
CDR3 protein: CSVEERAAISNEQFF

clone size: -
J gene: TRBJ2-2
V gene: TRBV6-5
CDR3 protein: CASSYQGRGTGELFF

clone size: -
J gene: TRBJ1-1
V gene: TRBV6-5
CDR3 protein: CASRNGQLLTETFF

clone size: few
J gene: TRBJ1-2
V gene: TRBV7-9
CDR3 protein: CASSLESAGSRGYTF

clone size: many
J gene: TRBJ2-7
V gene: TRBV15
CDR3 protein: CATSRDTRGPSYEQYF

clone size: -
J gene: TRBJ2-1
V gene: TRBV28
CDR3 protein: CASSLILGGAGEQFF

clone size: -
J gene: TRBJ2-7
V gene: TRBV6-2/TRBV6-3
CDR3 protein: CASSYSGPSYEQYF

clone size: many
J gene: TRBJ1-5
V gene: TRBV6-1
CDR3 protein: CASSDTGRVDQPQHF

clone size: -
J gene: TRBJ2-3
V gene: TRBV7-9
CDR3 protein: CASNDRERDTQYF

clone size: -
J gene: TRBJ2-7
V gene: TRBV27
CDR3 protein: CASRKNNVGEQYF

clone size: -
J gene: TRBJ2-4
V gene: TRBV7-6
CDR3 protein: CASSRGGSVYNEQYF

clone size: many
J gene: TRBJ2-7
V gene: TRBV7-9
CDR3 protein: CASSLEADVRQYF

clone size: few
J gene: TRBJ2-1
V gene: TRBV7-9
CDR3 protein: CASSPQGGENEQFF

clone size: few
J gene: TRBJ2-1
V gene: TRBV5-6
CDR3 protein: CASSYSPLAVSYNEQFF

clone size: -
J gene: TRBJ2-1
V gene: TRBV7-2
CDR3 protein: CASSEGGPVASYNEQFF

clone size: -
J gene: TRBJ2-3
V gene: TRBV6-2/TRBV6-3
CDR3 protein: CASSRDITDTQYF

clone size: -
J gene: TRBJ2-7
V gene: TRBV7-2
CDR3 protein: CASSLARGWSYEQYF

clone size: -
J gene: TRBJ2-1
V gene: TRBV11-2
CDR3 protein: CASSRGLAGLGRQFF

clone size: many
J gene: TRBJ2-2
V gene: TRBV29-1
CDR3 protein: CSVSDTGELFF

clone size: many
J gene: TRBJ1-1
V gene: TRBV20-1
CDR3 protein: CSARDRVVYTEAFF

clone size: few
J gene: TRBJ2-7
V gene: TRBV7-6
CDR3 protein: CASSLLRGEDTYEQYF

clone size: -
J gene: TRBJ2-3
V gene: TRBV20-1
CDR3 protein: CSLWASSGGYTDTQYF

clone size: -
J gene: TRBJ2-1
V gene: TRBV12-3/TRBV12-4
CDR3 protein: CASSAGLAPQFF

clone size: -
J gene: TRBJ1-5
V gene: TRBV6-5
CDR3 protein: CASSYTTPYGQPQHF

clone size: -
J gene: TRBJ2-3
V gene: TRBV3-1
CDR3 protein: CASSPGGSGATDTQYF

clone size: few
J gene: TRBJ1-5
V gene: TRBV20-1
CDR3 protein: CSAPSLGGLGQPQHF

clone size: -
J gene: TRBJ2-7
V gene: TRBV7-6
CDR3 protein: CAGSQRGDSYEQYF

clone size: -
J gene: TRBJ1-4
V gene: TRBV5-1
CDR3 protein: CASSLETAYEKLFF

clone size: -
J gene: TRBJ2-7
V gene: TRBV24-1
CDR3 protein: CTTSESGTNYEQYF

clone size: -
J gene: TRBJ1-1
V gene: TRBV29-1
CDR3 protein: CSGGQGGATEAFF

clone size: -
J gene: TRBJ2-5
V gene: TRBV11-2
CDR3 protein: CASSVGVSETLYF

clone size: -
J gene: TRBJ2-5
V gene: TRBV7-9
CDR3 protein: CASSLGEGLAGPETQYF

clone size: few
J gene: TRBJ2-1
V gene: TRBV2
CDR3 protein: CASTRMGADEQFF

clone size: many
J gene: TRBJ2-1
V gene: TRBV12-3/TRBV12-4
CDR3 protein: CASSLRLANNEQFF

clone size: few
J gene: TRBJ1-1
V gene: TRBV29-1
CDR3 protein: CSVGEQREAFF

clone size: -
J gene: TRBJ2-2
V gene: TRBV7-2
CDR3 protein: CASSTTQGTGELFF

clone size: -
J gene: TRBJ2-2
V gene: TRBV2
CDR3 protein: CARQGTGELFF